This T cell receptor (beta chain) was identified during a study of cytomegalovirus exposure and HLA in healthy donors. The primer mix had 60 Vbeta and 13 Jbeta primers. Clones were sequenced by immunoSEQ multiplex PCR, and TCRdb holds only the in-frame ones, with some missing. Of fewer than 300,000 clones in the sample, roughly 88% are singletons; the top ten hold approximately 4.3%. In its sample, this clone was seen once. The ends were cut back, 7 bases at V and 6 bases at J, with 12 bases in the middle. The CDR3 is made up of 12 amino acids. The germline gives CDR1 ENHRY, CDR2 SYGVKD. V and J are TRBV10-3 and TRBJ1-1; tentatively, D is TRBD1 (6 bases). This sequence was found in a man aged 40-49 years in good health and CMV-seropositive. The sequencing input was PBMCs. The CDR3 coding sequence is TGTGCCATCAACACGACAGGCCCTGAAGCTTTCTTT. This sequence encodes CAINTTGPEAFF.